The 24 T cell receptor beta chains listed next were all sequenced from one sample in a study of human T cells and chemical hapten exposure. Individual cDNA molecules in this library carried unique molecular identifiers. TCRdb reprocessed the reads with MiXCR, giving one entry per CDR3 protein. Here the sample spans more than 100,000 distinct CDR3 sequences, about 8.9% being singletons. Unfractionated whole blood yielded total RNA. The source material was whole blood. The source of these receptors is a human donor in good health. Some clones in this sample may be carry-over from other donors' samples.

The rearrangement links TRBV6-1 to TRBJ2-1; TRBD2 might be the D (6 bases). Germline V gene data show CDR1 as MNHNS and CDR2 as SASEGT. CDR3 length: 15 residues. V lost 6 bases to trimming and J lost 4 bases, with 16 bases between them. The CDR3: CASRGGGLGYNEQFF. The CDR3 DNA follows: TGTGCCAGCAGGGGGGGAGGACTGGGGTACAATGAGCAGTTCTTC.

This clonotype was detected ten times or more. This chain connects TRBV5-1 to TRBJ2-6; D is possibly TRBD1 or TRBD2 (5 bases each). Germline lookup yields CDR1 SGHRS and CDR2 YFSETQ. The CDR3 is 15 residues long. Trimming left V 7 bases short and J 1 base short, with 12 bases between. CDR3 coding DNA: TGCGCCAGCTTCGGGACCCCGTCTGGGGCCAACGTCCTGACTTTC. It yields the protein CASFGTPSGANVLTF.

To note about this clonotype: This may stem from a read error, because a much larger clone lies one nucleotide away. This chain links TRBV5-1 with TRBJ1-6, with unresolved D. CDR1 and CDR2 (germline): SGHRS, YFSETQ. The CDR3 runs 18 residues. This CDR3 reads CASSLSGVTGSRNLPLHF. In nucleotides, the CDR3 is TGCGCCAGCAGCTTGTCTGGTGTAACGGGGTCCCGTAATTTACCCCTCCACTTT. The full variable domain, with the rest looked up from reference TRBV5-1 and TRBJ1-6, is KAGVTQTPRYLIKTRGQQVTLSCSPISGHRSVSWYQQTPGQGLQFLFEYFSETQRNKGNFPGRFSGRQFSNSRSEMNVSTLELGDSALYLCASSLSGVTGSRNLPLHFGNGTRLTVT.

This clonotype was seen ten or more times. This rearrangement joins TRBV6-5 to TRBJ2-7; D is unresolved. The CDR3 spans 14 residues. The V gene's germline CDR1 is MNHEY and CDR2 SVGAGI. V lost 3 bases to trimming and J lost 4 bases, with 13 bases between them. CDR3 sequence: CASSYLRLGYEQYF. DNA of the CDR3: TGTGCCAGCAGTTATCTGAGATTGGGTTACGAGCAGTACTTC.

This chain joins TRBV29-1 and TRBJ1-6, with TRBD1 matching over 8 bases. The CDR3 runs to 13 residues. Germline CDR1 is SQVTM and CDR2 is ANQGSEA. V shed 4 bases and J 8 bases; nucleotides not matched to a gene: 4. DNA of the CDR3: TGCAGCGTTGGTTCAGGGGGCGATTCACCCCTCCACTTT. This sequence encodes CSVGSGGDSPLHF.

This clonotype was seen a handful of times. The V gene is TRBV9, the J gene TRBJ2-5, with D possibly matching TRBD2 (7 bases). The V gene lost 7 bases and the J gene lost 5 bases, with 21 bases spanning the gap. The CDR3 has 15 residues. CDR1 is SGDLS and CDR2 is YYNGEE in the germline V gene. The CDR3 region has the DNA TGTGCCAGCGGACCTGCCGGGGGGCCGGGTGAGACCCAGTACTTC. This gives the protein CASGPAGGPGETQYF. Together with reference TRBV9 and TRBJ2-5, the CDR3 gives the full variable domain: DSGVTQTPKHLITATGQRVTLRCSPRSGDLSVYWYQQSLDQGLQFLIQYYNGEERAKGNILERFSAQQFPDLHSELNLSSLELGDSALYFCASGPAGGPGETQYFGPGTRLLVL.

This clonotype has just a few counts. This CDR3 is CASSNWGQVDSEAFF. In DNA, the CDR3 is TGTGCCAGCAGCAACTGGGGACAGGTCGACAGTGAAGCTTTCTTT. The rearrangement joins TRBV27 to TRBJ1-1, with TRBD1 identical over 8 bases. The germline CDR1 and CDR2 sequences are MNHEY and SMNVEV (reference sequence). V shed 6 bases and J 7 bases; nucleotides not matched to a gene: 13. This CDR3 comprises 15 residues.

This clonotype was observed a handful of times. The chain uses TRBV5-4 and TRBJ2-7; D is unresolved. V gave up 4 bases and J gave up 3 bases, with 11 bases separating them. CDR1 is SGHNT and CDR2 is YYREEE in the germline V gene (reference sequence). The length of the CDR3 is 13 residues. CDR3 region: CASSLTPDYEQYF. The CDR3 DNA sequence: TGTGCCAGCAGCCTGACACCGGACTACGAGCAGTACTTC.

This clonotype was counted a few times. The chain links TRBV14 to TRBJ2-2, with no clear D. Germline V lookup: CDR1 SGHDN, CDR2 FVKESK. This CDR3 has 15 residues. Trimming took 0 bases from V and 4 from J, leaving 9 bases between them. This CDR3 is CASSQEGMSTGELFF. The DNA of the CDR3 is TGTGCCAGCAGCCAAGAGGGCATGAGCACCGGGGAGCTGTTTTTT.

The chain employs TRBV30 and TRBJ1-1; no clear D gene. V dropped 3 bases and J dropped 0 bases, with 5 bases sitting between them. The V gene's germline CDR1 is GTSNPN and CDR2 SVGIG (reference sequence). The length of the CDR3 is 12 residues. The DNA for the CDR3 is TGTGCCTGGAGCGGGGTGAACACTGAAGCTTTCTTT. Protein: CAWSGVNTEAFF.

The chain carries TRBV5-6 and TRBJ1-1; D is unclear. Trimming pared 0 bases from V and 0 bases from J, leaving 18 bases between. CDR3 length equals 18 residues. Germline loops: CDR1 SGHDT, CDR2 YYEEEE. The CDR3 loop is CASSLAKGGKYMNTEAFF. CDR3 nucleotide sequence: TGTGCCAGCAGCTTGGCCAAGGGAGGGAAGTATATGAACACTGAAGCTTTCTTT.

In its sample, this clonotype was seen many times. This chain's CDR3 is CAISDSTGRDDGYTF. The CDR3 coding sequence is TGTGCCATCAGTGATAGCACCGGAAGGGACGATGGCTACACCTTC. The chain recombines TRBV10-3 with TRBJ1-2, with D possibly matching TRBD1 (5 bases). In germline, CDR1 is ENHRY, CDR2 SYGVKD. This CDR3 contains 15 residues. The V end was cut by 3 bases, the J end by 6 bases, with 17 bases between.

To note about this clonotype: A much larger clone differs by one base, so this may be a read error. V usage is TRBV5-1 and J usage is TRBJ1-5; D gene uncertain. Trimming cost V 0 bases and J 3 bases, with 10 bases left between them. Germline V gene sequence: CDR1 SGHRS, CDR2 YFSETQ. This CDR3 is 15 amino acids long. The CDR3 bases are TGCGCCAGCAGCTTGGATCCCGATAACAATCAGCCCCAGCATTTT. It codes for CASSLDPDNNQPQHF.

In its sample, this clonotype was seen a few times. The rearrangement uses TRBV7-9 and TRBJ1-2; D perhaps matches TRBD1 (6 bases). Germline lookup yields CDR1 SEHNR and CDR2 FQNEAQ (reference sequence). The CDR3 is 15 residues long. The V gene lost 6 bases and the J gene lost 6 bases, with 20 bases spanning the gap. The CDR3 reads CASRDLQGPADGYTF. CDR3 DNA sequence: TGTGCCAGCAGGGATTTACAGGGTCCCGCGGATGGCTACACCTTC. Based on the CDR3 plus reference TRBV7-9 and TRBJ1-2, the full variable domain is DTGVSQNPRHKITKRGQNVTFRCDPISEHNRLYWYRQTLGQGPEFLTYFQNEAQLEKSRLLSDRFSAERPKGSFSTLEIQRTEQGDSAMYLCASRDLQGPADGYTFGSGTRLTVV.

This clonotype was seen many times. The chain is built from TRBV12-3 or TRBV12-4 and TRBJ2-1; maybe TRBD2 (6 bases). The CDR3 has 14 amino acids. Trimming left V 6 bases short and J 7 bases short, with 16 bases between. CDR3 DNA: TGTGCCAGCAGACGGGACTCCGGGGCTAATGAGCAGTTCTTC. Protein product: CASRRDSGANEQFF.

This clonotype was detected only a few times. CDR3 loop: CASSEGGRRTLYEQYF. As DNA, the CDR3 is TGTGCCAGCAGTGAAGGCGGGCGGCGGACGCTCTACGAGCAGTACTTC. The chain carries TRBV2 and TRBJ2-7, with TRBD2 as a possible D gene (5 bases). The germline CDR1 and CDR2 sequences are SNHLY and FYNNEI. CDR3 size: 16 residues. V lost 1 base and J lost 3, with 16 bases in between.

This clonotype occurred a few times. The rearrangement joins TRBV3-2 to TRBJ2-2; the table names TRBD1, a call not compared with the DNA. TRBV3-2 is described as a pseudogene. This CDR3 has 14 amino acids. The CDR3 protein is CASLGQGNTGELFF. The CDR3 DNA follows: TGTGCCAGCCTGGGACAGGGAAACACCGGGGAGCTGTTTTTT.

The chain joins TRBV20-1 to TRBJ2-5; D is perhaps TRBD1 (6 bases). Trimming removed 6 bases at V and 4 bases at J, with 15 bases between. The CDR3 is 13 residues long. Germline CDR1 DFQATT, CDR2 SNEGSKA (reference sequence). The CDR3 protein is CSAEALGAETQYF. The CDR3 nucleotides read TGCAGTGCCGAAGCCCTGGGGGCAGAGACCCAGTACTTC.

The V and J genes are TRBV6-5 and TRBJ2-3; 10 bases are a match to TRBD1. This CDR3 is built from 18 residues. J was trimmed by 2 bases and V by 2 bases; bases with no gene match: 10. In germline, CDR1 is MNHEY, CDR2 SVGAGI. The CDR3 DNA follows: TGTGCCAGCAGTTACATGACAGGGGGCGAACCTCCCACAGATACGCAGTATTTT. This gives the protein CASSYMTGGEPPTDTQYF.

The V gene is TRBV27, the J gene TRBJ1-2; TRBD1 is a possible D gene (6 bases). Germline lookup yields CDR1 MNHEY and CDR2 SMNVEV (reference sequence). The V gene lost 2 bases and the J gene lost 2 bases, with 12 bases spanning the gap. The CDR3 runs 15 residues. CDR3 in DNA: TGTGCCAGCAGTTTAGCGGGGGCCCCCAACTATGGCTACACCTTC. Its protein is CASSLAGAPNYGYTF.

V is TRBV6-5 and J is TRBJ2-6, with 9 bases identical to TRBD1. Germline-derived CDR1 and CDR2 are MNHEY and SVGAGI. The CDR3 contains 16 residues. V was clipped by 6 bases and J by 4 bases; unmatched bases: 7. The CDR3 region is CASSLGQGAGANVLTF. The CDR3, as DNA: TGTGCCAGCAGCCTGGGACAGGGTGCGGGGGCCAACGTCCTGACTTTC.

This clonotype occurred many times. The rearrangement links TRBV29-1 to TRBJ2-7; TRBD1 matches 7 bases. The length of the CDR3 is 12 residues. The junction had 7 bases not matched to a gene; V was cut back by 4 bases and J by 7 bases. The germline gives CDR1 SQVTM, CDR2 ANQGSEA. The CDR3 region is CSVGQGGSEQYF. As DNA, the CDR3 is TGCAGCGTTGGACAGGGCGGTTCGGAGCAGTACTTC.

This chain links TRBV7-9 with TRBJ1-5; 8 bases align to TRBD1. CDR1 is SEHNR and CDR2 is FQNEAQ in the germline V gene (reference sequence). This CDR3 contains 14 residues. V lost 5 bases to trimming and J lost 4 bases; unmatched junction nucleotides: 4. The CDR3: CASSPDRGNQPQHF. As DNA, the CDR3 is TGTGCCAGCAGCCCTGACAGGGGTAATCAGCCCCAGCATTTT.

V and J are TRBV5-1 and TRBJ2-2; 7 nucleotides align to TRBD2. Trimming took 4 bases from V and 11 from J; bases not matched to a gene: 8. The V gene's germline CDR1 is SGHRS and CDR2 YFSETQ. CDR3 length: 13 residues. For the CDR3, the DNA is TGCGCCAGCAGCCAAGGGACTACAGCAGAGCTGTTTTTT. Amino acids: CASSQGTTAELFF.